This TCR beta chain was recovered during a study of blood T cell repertoires in COVID-19. Background on the study: Donors in the United States, Italy and Spain gave samples during acute or convalescent COVID-19.

Libraries were prepared by immunoSEQ multiplex PCR; TCRdb keeps only in-frame clonotypes and omits some of them. The sample gives 100,000 to 150,000 clones, approximately 83% of which show up once; 4.5% is in the top ten. This CDR3 region has 17 residues. Trimming took 1 base from V and 5 from J, leaving 17 bases between them. CDR1 is LNHDA, CDR2 SQIVND, per germline (reference sequence). Material: peripheral blood. The chain has TRBV19 and TRBJ1-4; D gene uncertain. This sequence was found in a woman in her 70s with acute or convalescent COVID-19. CDR3 sequence: CASSIATGSSPNEKLFF. CDR3 bases: TGTGCCAGTAGTATAGCTACGGGATCCTCCCCGAATGAAAAACTGTTTTTT.